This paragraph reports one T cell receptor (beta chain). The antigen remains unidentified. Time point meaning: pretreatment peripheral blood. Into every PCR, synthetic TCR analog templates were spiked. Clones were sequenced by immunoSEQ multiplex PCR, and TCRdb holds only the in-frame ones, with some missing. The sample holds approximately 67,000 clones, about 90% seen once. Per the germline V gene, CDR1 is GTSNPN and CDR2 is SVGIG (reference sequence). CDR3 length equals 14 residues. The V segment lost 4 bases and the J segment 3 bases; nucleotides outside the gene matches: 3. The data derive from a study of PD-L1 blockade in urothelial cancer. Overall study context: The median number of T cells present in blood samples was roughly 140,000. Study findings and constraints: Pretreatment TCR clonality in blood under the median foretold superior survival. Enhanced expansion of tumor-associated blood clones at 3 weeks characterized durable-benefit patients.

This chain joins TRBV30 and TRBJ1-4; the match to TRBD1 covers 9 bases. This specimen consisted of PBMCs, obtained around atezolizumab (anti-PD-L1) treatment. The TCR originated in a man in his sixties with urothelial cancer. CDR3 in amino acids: CAWNRGLANEKLFF. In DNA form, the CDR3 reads TGTGCCTGGAACAGGGGGCTGGCTAATGAAAAACTGTTTTTT.